The table lists the clone carrying this TCR beta chain with a few counts. Its antigen is undetermined. TCRdb ran MiXCR on the RT-PCR reads and lists one entry per CDR3 protein. The data contain approximately 730,000 distinct CDR3 sequences, 11% to 15% of them seen just once; the ten biggest clones take up 6.5% to 8.5%. The source of the sample is a study of response to subunit inactivated influenza vaccine. The CDR3 is made up of 15 amino acids. The V end was cut by 7 bases, the J end by 4 bases, with 18 bases between. CDR1 is SGHDT and CDR2 is YYEEEE in the germline V gene. Points from the study as a whole: Authors suggested few new T cells are recruited by each seasonal influenza vaccination.

The V call is TRBV5-6, the J call TRBJ2-1, with unresolved D. The material was PBMCs from blood, obtained around 14 days before vaccination. The source of this sequence is a man in his forties or fifties who received an inactivated influenza vaccine. CDR3 DNA: TGTGCCAGCTCGAACCCCCGTCAGAATTACAATGAGCAGTTCTTC. Translated, it gives CASSNPRQNYNEQFF.